This T cell receptor beta chain was identified in a study of shared clonotypes between healthy human individuals. Study details: The cohort had a couple of women and a few men, ages 18 to 49. Per donor, three plates held CD4 naive cells, three held CD4 memory, two held CD8 naive and one held CD8 memory.

Overall study findings and caveats: Represented diversity (both genetic and exposure-history) was limited by the small number of donors.

The CDR3 sequence is 15 residues long. Germline assignment: CDR1 SGDLS and CDR2 YYNGEE. V lost 4 bases and J lost 4; bases outside the gene matches: 7. Method: immunoSEQ multiplex PCR; TCRdb's copy keeps in-frame clones and lacks some. This sample yields about 120,000 clones, of which around 65% are seen a single time; roughly 24% belongs to the top ten. This clone appeared many times. Its antigen is unidentified. V and J are TRBV9 and TRBJ2-1, with 8 bases fitting TRBD2. The receptor was isolated from a woman in her twenties or thirties in good health. Sequenced input: memory CD8+ T cells sorted from blood. Subset here: CD45RO+ cells pooled with CCR7-negative TemRA cells. CDR3 residues: CASSPVAGTYNEQFF. Here the CDR3 DNA reads TGTGCCAGCAGCCCGGTAGCGGGAACATACAATGAGCAGTTCTTC.